This paragraph reports one T cell receptor beta chain. Treatment here: randomized to nivolumab then ipilimumab (arm A) or the reverse (arm B). The data originate from a study of sequential checkpoint blockade in melanoma. Across the whole study: Each arm's sequence ended with maintenance nivolumab. After nivolumab or ipilimumab alone, about two dozen patients had week-13 rebiopsies.

Sequencing used immunoSEQ multiplex PCR; TCRdb keeps in-frame clones, though not all of them. The data show 5,100 or so clones, about 26% seen once. The sequencing here drew on tumor tissue (inferred from file names), taken from a patient given nivolumab and ipilimumab in sequence. This TCR was recovered from a human donor with melanoma.

The CDR3: CASSSRWGSGNTIYF. In nucleotides, the CDR3 is TGCGCCAGCAGCTCCCGGTGGGGTTCTGGAAACACCATATATTTT. The rearrangement uses TRBV5-1 and TRBJ1-3; D remains unclear. The germline V and J ends were trimmed by 3 bases and 1 base, with 11 bases remaining between them. This CDR3 region has 15 residues. In germline, CDR1 is SGHRS, CDR2 YFSETQ.